Below are 11 T cell receptor beta chains sequenced from a single sample in a study of graft-versus-host responses after intestinal transplantation. Libraries were prepared by immunoSEQ multiplex PCR; TCRdb keeps only in-frame clonotypes and omits some of them. Among 88,000 or so clones, roughly nine tenths were seen once, and the ten largest hold around 0.11%. Their antigens are not known. The specimen comprised unstimulated CD4+ T cells sorted from spleen or lymph node cells, sampled before intestinal transplant. The receptor set was obtained from a human donor who received an intestinal transplant.

DNA for the CDR3: TGTGCCAGCAGCTTAGTTGCGGGGCAGGAGCAGTACTTC. It specifies CASSLVAGQEQYF. The chain recombines TRBV7-9 with TRBJ2-7; a weak D match, TRBD2 (6 bases). Per the germline V gene, CDR1 is SEHNR and CDR2 is FQNEAQ (reference sequence). Trimming removed 1 base at V and 7 bases at J, with 11 bases between. The CDR3 totals 13 residues.

This chain links TRBV5-1 with TRBJ2-3; 15 bases fit TRBD2. Germline V gene data show CDR1 as SGHRS and CDR2 as YFSETQ. The CDR3 sequence is 17 residues long. V trimming: 4 bases; J trimming: 2 bases; junction bases outside the gene matches: 5. CDR3 in amino acids: CASSERTSGGATDTQYF. As DNA, the CDR3 is TGCGCCAGCAGCGAGCGGACTAGCGGGGGGGCCACAGATACGCAGTATTTT.

The rearrangement uses TRBV6-6 and TRBJ2-1; the match to TRBD2 covers 7 bases. The CDR3 covers 15 residues. Germline V CDR1 and CDR2: MNHNY, SVGAGI (reference sequence). J was trimmed by 5 bases and V by 2 bases; bases with no gene match: 6. In nucleotides, the CDR3 is TGTGCCAGCAGTTACCCGGAGCGGGGCAACAATGAGCAGTTCTTC. It specifies CASSYPERGNNEQFF.

The chain carries TRBV6-5 and TRBJ1-2, with 7 bases matching TRBD1. CDR1 is MNHEY, CDR2 SVGAGI, per germline. This CDR3 has 15 residues. V shed 0 bases and J 6 bases; nucleotides not matched to a gene: 7. The CDR3 here is CASSYSSLTGNGYTF. The CDR3 nucleotides are TGTGCCAGCAGTTACTCATCGTTGACAGGGAATGGCTACACCTTC.

The chain couples TRBV5-1 to TRBJ2-4; D possibly corresponds to TRBD1 (8 bases). V lost 4 bases and J 3 bases, leaving 14 bases between the germline ends. The length of the CDR3 is 15 residues. CDR1 SGHRS and CDR2 YFSETQ come from the germline V gene. CDR3 amino acids: CASSLTGGGKNIQYF. The CDR3 DNA sequence: TGCGCCAGCAGCCTAACAGGGGGGGGCAAAAACATTCAGTACTTC.

This chain connects TRBV5-6 to TRBJ1-6; a possible D gene is TRBD1 (6 bases). The V end was cut by 4 bases, the J end by 7 bases, with 9 bases between. This CDR3 is 13 amino acids long. Germline CDR1 SGHDT, CDR2 YYEEEE. This CDR3 reads CASSGQLNSPLHF. In nucleotides, the CDR3 is TGTGCCAGCAGCGGACAGTTAAATTCACCCCTCCACTTT.

The table lists this clone with a few counts. V gene TRBV6-1 combines with J gene TRBJ1-2; no clear D. The V end was cut by 7 bases, the J end by 8 bases, with 14 bases between. The CDR3 has 12 amino acids. Germline V CDR1 and CDR2: MNHNS, SASEGT. The CDR3 reads CASTKSFPGYTF. The CDR3 DNA reads TGTGCCAGCACTAAATCATTCCCAGGCTACACCTTC.

V usage is TRBV7-2 and J usage is TRBJ1-5; 12 nucleotides match TRBD1. The CDR3 has 16 residues. V dropped 5 bases and J dropped 4; count of bases not matched to a gene: 6. Germline values: CDR1 SGHTA, CDR2 FQGNSA. CDR3 in amino acids: CASSPGTGGPNQPQHF. CDR3 DNA sequence: TGTGCCAGCAGCCCCGGGACAGGGGGCCCTAATCAGCCCCAGCATTTT.

The chain combines TRBV9 with TRBJ1-2, with 7 bases matching TRBD1. Unmatched junction bases numbered 7, after V lost 3 bases and J lost 2 bases. This CDR3 is built from 15 residues. The germline gives CDR1 SGDLS, CDR2 YYNGEE. The CDR3 protein is CASSARQGKNYGYTF. CDR3 nucleotides: TGTGCCAGCAGCGCTCGACAGGGAAAGAACTATGGCTACACCTTC.

This CDR3 reads CASSLQGVRGTEAFF. In DNA, the CDR3 is TGCGCCAGCAGCTTGCAGGGCGTGCGTGGCACTGAAGCTTTCTTT. The rearrangement uses TRBV5-1 and TRBJ1-1; possibly TRBD1 for D (5 bases). Trimming removed 1 base at V and 4 bases at J, with 14 bases between. This CDR3 is built from 15 residues. Germline CDR1 and CDR2: SGHRS and YFSETQ.

The V call is TRBV20-1, the J call TRBJ2-1; TRBD2 is a possible D gene (7 bases). Trimming shortened V by 8 bases and J by 9 bases, and 11 bases separated the two germline ends. Germline CDR1 DFQATT, CDR2 SNEGSKA (reference sequence). The CDR3 contains 10 residues. The CDR3 bases are TGCAGTACGGGGGGCGGTGAGCAGTTCTTC. Its protein is CSTGGGEQFF.